The 23 T cell receptor beta chains in this list originate from one sample, sequenced in a study of blood T cell repertoires in COVID-19. Measured with immunoSEQ multiplex PCR; TCRdb has only the in-frame clones, and not every one. This sample has approximately 230,000 clones, with 80% to 90% found just once. Sequencing was performed on PBMCs or T cells enriched from blood (not recorded which). The source of these receptors is a man in his forties or fifties who had recovered from COVID-19.

As regards this clone: This specimen includes other DNA sequences encoding the same CDR3. The genes are TRBV2 and TRBJ2-5, with a tentative D call TRBD2 (5 bases). This CDR3 is 13 amino acids long. V lost 6 bases to trimming and J lost 1 base, with 9 bases between them. Per the germline V gene, CDR1 is SNHLY and CDR2 is FYNNEI. This chain's CDR3 is CASSRDRQETQYF. In DNA, the CDR3 is TGTGCCAGCAGCCGGGATCGCCAAGAGACCCAGTACTTC.

The V call is TRBV4-2, the J call TRBJ2-2; D call uncertain. This CDR3 spans 14 amino acids. The germline V gene encodes CDR1 LGHNA and CDR2 YNFKEQ. V lost 0 bases to trimming and J lost 6 bases, with 8 bases between them. The CDR3 DNA sequence: TGTGCCAGCAGCCAAGAAGGCGGATCCGGGGAGCTGTTTTTT. Amino acid sequence: CASSQEGGSGELFF.

The rearrangement uses TRBV7-2 and TRBJ2-3; TRBD2 agrees at 8 bases. The V and J ends lost 0 bases and 2 bases, in that order; junction bases with no gene match: 4. Per the germline V gene, CDR1 is SGHTA and CDR2 is FQGNSA. The CDR3 is 16 amino acids. The CDR3 is CASSLAQRGNTDTQYF. In DNA, the CDR3 is TGTGCCAGCAGCTTAGCACAGCGGGGGAACACAGATACGCAGTATTTT.

The rearrangement links TRBV6-5 to TRBJ2-1, with 7 bases that match TRBD2. V shed 6 bases and J 9 bases; nucleotides not matched to a gene: 11. CDR1 MNHEY and CDR2 SVGAGI come from the germline V gene. The CDR3 contains 14 residues. CDR3 in amino acids: CASSPGLGYGEQFF. CDR3 coding DNA: TGTGCCAGCAGCCCCGGACTAGGGTACGGTGAGCAGTTCTTC.

The chain joins TRBV5-1 to TRBJ2-7; 9 bases agree with TRBD1. Unmatched junction bases numbered 9, after V lost 3 bases and J lost 5 bases. Germline CDR1 SGHRS, CDR2 YFSETQ. The CDR3 has 15 amino acids. The CDR3 protein is CASSWSTGGGDEQYF. The CDR3 coding sequence is TGCGCCAGCAGCTGGTCGACAGGGGGAGGCGACGAGCAGTACTTC.

The chain is built from TRBV28 and TRBJ1-1, with 9 bases fitting TRBD1. The ends lost 2 bases at V and 5 bases at J; junction bases unmatched: 6. CDR1 and CDR2 from the germline V gene are MDHEN and SYDVKM. This CDR3 has 15 residues. Here the CDR3 DNA reads TGTGCCAGCAGTTTACTCGGACAGGGGAGGACTGAAGCTTTCTTT. Translated: CASSLLGQGRTEAFF. Using reference TRBV28 and TRBJ1-1 for the parts outside the CDR3, the full variable domain is DVKVTQSSRYLVKRTGEKVFLECVQDMDHENMFWYRQDPGLGLRLIYFSYDVKMKEKGDIPEGYSVSREKKERFSLILESASTNQTSMYLCASSLLGQGRTEAFFGQGTRLTVV.

J is TRBJ1-3 and V is TRBV30, with a possible D match to TRBD1 (5 bases). The CDR3 is 14 amino acids. Germline assignment: CDR1 GTSNPN and CDR2 SVGIG (reference sequence). The V and J ends lost 4 bases and 4 bases respectively, with 14 bases between them. CDR3 sequence (DNA): TGTGCCTGGACCAATGGGGGGGTAGGAAACACCATATATTTT. Protein sequence: CAWTNGGVGNTIYF.

The V gene is TRBV19, the J gene TRBJ2-7; 11 nucleotides agree with TRBD2. Losses at the gene ends were 5 bases for V and 3 bases for J; bases not matched to a gene: 6. CDR1 LNHDA and CDR2 SQIVND come from the germline V gene (reference sequence). This CDR3 region has 15 residues. The CDR3 DNA follows: TGTGCCAGTAGTCCCCCGGGACTAGCGGACTACGAGCAGTACTTC. It codes for CASSPPGLADYEQYF.

The chain recombines TRBV28 with TRBJ1-2; TRBD1 might be the D (6 bases). V lost 8 bases and J lost 1, with 20 bases in between. The CDR3 is 16 amino acids. Germline V gene data show CDR1 as MDHEN and CDR2 as SYDVKM. The CDR3 reads CASVTGSINSNYGYTF. Written as DNA, the CDR3 is TGTGCCAGCGTCACAGGGAGCATCAATAGTAACTATGGCTACACCTTC.

J is TRBJ1-5 and V is TRBV28; maybe TRBD1 (6 bases). CDR1 is MDHEN and CDR2 is SYDVKM in the germline V gene. The CDR3 contains 20 residues. V lost 7 bases to trimming and J lost 0 bases, with 28 bases between them. CDR3: CASTNTLGGRPVYSNQPQHF. In nucleotides, the CDR3 is TGTGCCAGCACCAATACCCTAGGGGGTCGCCCTGTTTATAGCAATCAGCCCCAGCATTTT.

In nucleotides, the CDR3 is TGTGCCAGCAGCCTAGCTGTAGGACTGAGCACAGATACGCAGTATTTT. Amino acid sequence: CASSLAVGLSTDTQYF. This chain uses TRBV11-2 with TRBJ2-3; D might be TRBD2 (5 bases). The V and J ends lost 5 bases and 0 bases respectively, with 15 bases between them. The CDR3 consists of 16 residues. Germline CDR1 and CDR2: SGHAT and FQNNGV.

This clone has just a few counts. The rearrangement joins TRBV11-2 to TRBJ2-5; TRBD2 aligns across 11 bases. Germline lookup yields CDR1 SGHAT and CDR2 FQNNGV. V lost 5 bases and J lost 2; bases outside the gene matches: 7. This CDR3 region has 16 residues. The CDR3 DNA follows: TGTGCCAGCAGCGTTAGACTAGCGGGACTTCAAGAGACCCAGTACTTC. The encoded protein is CASSVRLAGLQETQYF.

The rearrangement links TRBV7-2 to TRBJ2-2; the match to TRBD2 covers 9 bases. This CDR3 has 15 amino acids. Germline values: CDR1 SGHTA, CDR2 FQGNSA. V was pared by 3 bases and J by 1 base, with 0 bases of the junction left unmatched. The CDR3 DNA reads as TGTGCCAGCAGCTTTAGCGGGGGGAACACCGGGGAGCTGTTTTTT. It yields the protein CASSFSGGNTGELFF.

The chain joins TRBV6-5 to TRBJ2-7, with TRBD1 matching 7 bases. With V trimmed by 2 bases and J by 5 bases, 9 bases remained unmatched. CDR1 MNHEY and CDR2 SVGAGI come from the germline V gene. The CDR3 extends over 15 amino acids. The CDR3 protein is CASSYIGGGHHEQYF. The CDR3 nucleotides are TGTGCCAGCAGTTACATAGGGGGCGGACACCACGAGCAGTACTTC.

The genes are TRBV9 and TRBJ2-1; TRBD1 matches at 8 bases. V lost 5 bases to trimming and J lost 6 bases; unmatched junction nucleotides: 13. The CDR3 totals 16 residues. Germline values: CDR1 SGDLS, CDR2 YYNGEE. DNA of the CDR3: TGTGCCAGCAGTTCCAACCACGGACAGGGAACCAATGAGCAGTTCTTC. This gives the protein CASSSNHGQGTNEQFF.

This clone was observed a handful of times. V usage is TRBV6-6 and J usage is TRBJ1-5; the D is unclear. Germline lookup yields CDR1 MNHNY and CDR2 SVGAGI (reference sequence). The CDR3 covers 19 residues. The germline V and J ends were trimmed by 5 bases and 4 bases, with 27 bases remaining between them. The CDR3 bases are TGTGCCAGCAGTCCATCACCGGAGGTCAGAGGGTTTGGAAATCAGCCCCAGCATTTT. This sequence encodes CASSPSPEVRGFGNQPQHF.

V and J are TRBV27 and TRBJ1-4, with TRBD1 identical over 8 bases. There are 14 residues in the CDR3. V lost 4 bases, J lost 7 bases, and 5 bases stayed unmatched. Per germline, CDR1 MNHEY and CDR2 SMNVEV (reference sequence). This chain's CDR3 is CASSWTGKAEKLFF. CDR3 in DNA: TGTGCCAGCAGTTGGACAGGGAAGGCTGAAAAACTGTTTTTT.

A single count supports this clone. The rearrangement uses TRBV7-9 and TRBJ1-4; maybe TRBD1 (5 bases). Trimming removed 3 bases from V and 5 bases from J, with 13 bases in between. The V gene's germline CDR1 is SEHNR and CDR2 FQNEAQ (reference sequence). There are 15 residues in the CDR3. The CDR3 here is CASSLGLFKNEKLFF. For the CDR3, the DNA is TGTGCCAGCAGCTTGGGGCTGTTCAAGAATGAAAAACTGTTTTTT.

J is TRBJ2-7 and V is TRBV15; a weak D match, TRBD2 (5 bases). Germline V CDR1 and CDR2: LNHNV, YYDKDF (reference sequence). V was shortened by 2 bases and J by 5 bases, with 7 bases between the two germline ends. This CDR3 is built from 12 residues. This CDR3 is CATSRQEDEQYF. As DNA, the CDR3 is TGTGCCACCAGCAGACAGGAGGACGAGCAGTACTTC.

V is TRBV29-1 and J is TRBJ1-5; D is unresolved. The CDR3 consists of 13 residues. Germline V gene data show CDR1 as SQVTM and CDR2 as ANQGSEA. V was shortened by 7 bases and J by 0 bases, with 10 bases between the two germline ends. For the CDR3, the DNA is TGCAGCGGGCGGGTATATAGCAATCAGCCCCAGCATTTT. Translation gives CSGRVYSNQPQHF. The full variable domain, its missing parts supplied by reference TRBV29-1 and TRBJ1-5, is SAVISQKPSRDICQRGTSLTIQCQVDSQVTMMFWYRQQPGQSLTLIATANQGSEATYESGFVIDKFPISRPNLTFSTLTVSNMSPEDSSIYLCSGRVYSNQPQHFGDGTRLSIL.

The chain is built from TRBV5-1 and TRBJ2-7; TRBD2 matches at 8 bases. V dropped 2 bases and J dropped 6; count of bases not matched to a gene: 13. The CDR3 contains 16 residues. The germline CDR1 and CDR2 sequences are SGHRS and YFSETQ. DNA for the CDR3: TGCGCCAGCAGCTTTAATCCAGCGGGGGATCTCAGCGAGCAGTACTTC. It codes for CASSFNPAGDLSEQYF.

This rearrangement joins TRBV18 to TRBJ2-3, with TRBD2 matching 7 bases. Germline CDR1 reads KGHSH; CDR2 reads LQKENI. CDR3 length equals 17 residues. The J segment lost 2 bases and the V segment lost 5 bases, leaving 13 bases of the junction unmatched. CDR3 bases: TGTGCCAGCTCAGCAGGCCCTGCGGGAGTGTACACAGATACGCAGTATTTT. Translated: CASSAGPAGVYTDTQYF.

V and J are TRBV5-4 and TRBJ1-6; TRBD1 aligns across 7 bases. Germline lookup yields CDR1 SGHNT and CDR2 YYREEE (reference sequence). Unmatched junction bases numbered 3, after V lost 0 bases and J lost 0 bases. There are 17 residues in the CDR3. The CDR3 sequence: CASSLGGQYSYNSPLHF. The CDR3 DNA follows: TGTGCCAGCAGCTTGGGGGGACAGTACTCCTATAATTCACCCCTCCACTTT.